A single sample is the source of the 28 T cell receptor beta chains below, sequenced in a study of T cell responses to AZD1222 COVID-19 vaccine. Generated by immunoSEQ multiplex PCR, the TCRdb table keeps only in-frame clones and is missing some. The top ten clones hold about 6.9% of a sample with about 190,000 clones, over 75% of them seen once. This specimen consisted of peripheral blood, obtained on day 0 of AZD1222 vaccination. These receptors originate from an adult in good health.

The gene calls are TRBV5-1 and TRBJ2-3; 7 nucleotides align to TRBD1. The CDR3 extends over 15 amino acids. The junction had 13 bases not matched to a gene; V was cut back by 6 bases and J by 6 bases. Germline V gives CDR1 SGHRS, CDR2 YFSETQ. CDR3 in amino acids: CASNEQGISPDTQYF. CDR3 in DNA: TGCGCCAGCAACGAACAGGGGATTTCACCGGATACGCAGTATTTT.

V and J are TRBV9 and TRBJ1-1; D not certain. Deletions cut 3 bases from V and 4 bases from J, with 13 bases between. Germline lookup yields CDR1 SGDLS and CDR2 YYNGEE. The CDR3 runs to 14 residues. The DNA of the CDR3 is TGTGCCAGCAGCGATGGAGGGTTCGGCACTGAAGCTTTCTTT. This sequence encodes CASSDGGFGTEAFF.

This chain uses TRBV10-3 with TRBJ1-3; 9 bases match TRBD1. J gave up 2 bases and V 6 bases, and 8 bases lay outside the gene matches. Germline V lookup: CDR1 ENHRY, CDR2 SYGVKD. This CDR3 is built from 16 residues. In DNA, the CDR3 is TGTGCCATCAGACAGGACAGGGGAATCGCTGGAAACACCATATATTTT. Translating it yields CAIRQDRGIAGNTIYF.

The V call is TRBV5-4, the J call TRBJ2-3, with no clear D. Germline V gene lookup returns CDR1 SGHNT and CDR2 YYREEE (reference sequence). With 4 bases removed from V and 3 bases from J, the gap between germline ends came to 12 bases. The CDR3 is 14 residues long. This chain's CDR3 is CASSQKIETDTQYF. The CDR3 DNA reads TGTGCCAGCAGCCAAAAAATCGAGACAGATACGCAGTATTTT. Full variable domain (remainder filled in from reference TRBV5-4 and TRBJ2-3): ETGVTQSPTHLIKTRGQQVTLRCSSQSGHNTVSWYQQALGQGPQFIFQYYREEENGRGNFPPRFSGLQFPNYSSELNVNALELDDSALYLCASSQKIETDTQYFGPGTRLTVL.

This chain connects TRBV5-1 to TRBJ2-2; D is uncertain. Germline lookup yields CDR1 SGHRS and CDR2 YFSETQ. This CDR3 region has 13 residues. V gave up 5 bases and J gave up 5 bases, with 10 bases separating them. In DNA form, the CDR3 reads TGCGCCAGCAGTAGGACGGAGACCGGGGAGCTGTTTTTT. It specifies CASSRTETGELFF.

This clone was detected a few times. V gene TRBV18 combines with J gene TRBJ1-5; D uncertain. Trimming shortened V by 6 bases and J by 0 bases, and 12 bases separated the two germline ends. The length of the CDR3 is 15 residues. Germline assignment: CDR1 KGHSH and CDR2 LQKENI. The CDR3 region is CASSNAVYSNQPQHF. CDR3 sequence (DNA): TGTGCCAGCTCTAATGCGGTTTATAGCAATCAGCCCCAGCATTTT.

This rearrangement joins TRBV5-6 to TRBJ1-2; tentatively, D is TRBD1 (6 bases). The CDR3 length is 13 residues. Germline V CDR1 and CDR2: SGHDT, YYEEEE. V lost 1 base to trimming and J lost 9 bases, with 13 bases between them. The CDR3 protein is CASSLKQGRSYTF. In DNA, the CDR3 is TGTGCCAGCAGCTTGAAACAGGGAAGGAGCTACACCTTC.

CDR3 sequence reads: CASKDRGNNSPLHF. The CDR3 DNA reads as TGTGCCAGCAAAGACAGGGGGAATAATTCACCCCTCCACTTT. The chain links TRBV6-4 to TRBJ1-6, with TRBD1 matching over 9 bases. Germline CDR1 MRHNA, CDR2 SNTAGT. Germline trimming cut 7 bases from V and 5 bases from J; bases unmatched to any gene: 3. The CDR3 covers 14 residues.

The CDR3 sequence: CASSIDRINHYGGALGELFF. In DNA, the CDR3 is TGTGCCAGTAGTATAGATCGAATCAATCACTACGGGGGGGCCCTCGGGGAGCTGTTTTTT. This rearrangement joins TRBV19 to TRBJ2-2; 8 bases align to TRBD2. J gave up 7 bases and V 0 bases, and 19 bases lay outside the gene matches. In germline, CDR1 is LNHDA, CDR2 SQIVND (reference sequence). This CDR3 comprises 20 residues.

The chain links TRBV7-2 to TRBJ2-3, with D perhaps TRBD2 (5 bases). The CDR3 spans 15 residues. Germline CDR1 SGHTA, CDR2 FQGNSA. The V end lost 1 base, the J end lost 0 bases, and 8 bases lay between the germline ends. CDR3 in DNA: TGTGCCAGCAGCTTAGATAGCGTCAGCACAGATACGCAGTATTTT. Translating it yields CASSLDSVSTDTQYF.

This clone was seen a handful of times. This chain joins TRBV5-1 and TRBJ1-4; D not resolved. There are 13 residues in the CDR3. Germline assignment: CDR1 SGHRS and CDR2 YFSETQ. Trimming pared 5 bases from V and 4 bases from J, leaving 9 bases between. In DNA form, the CDR3 reads TGCGCCAGCAGTAAAACGTTTAATGAAAAACTGTTTTTT. It specifies CASSKTFNEKLFF.

The rearrangement links TRBV12-3 or TRBV12-4 to TRBJ1-1; D gene ambiguous. Trimming shortened V by 3 bases and J by 11 bases, and 13 bases separated the two germline ends. The CDR3 contains 12 residues. This CDR3 reads CASSFDPLAAFF. CDR3 bases: TGTGCCAGCAGTTTCGACCCCCTGGCTGCTTTCTTT.

The chain employs TRBV13 and TRBJ2-3; perhaps TRBD2 as D (5 bases). The CDR3 spans 13 residues. V gave up 5 bases and J gave up 4 bases, with 10 bases separating them. Per germline, CDR1 PRHDT and CDR2 FYEKMQ (reference sequence). The CDR3, as DNA: TGTGCCAGCAGCCCCGGGGTTTCAGATACGCAGTATTTT. Translated: CASSPGVSDTQYF.

The chain recombines TRBV11-3 with TRBJ2-7; 9 bases map to TRBD1. The germline gives CDR1 SGHNT, CDR2 YENEEA. This CDR3 has 15 residues. V trimming: 5 bases; J trimming: 3 bases; junction bases outside the gene matches: 8. This CDR3 reads CASSLRWGQGYEQYF. Written as DNA, the CDR3 is TGTGCCAGCAGCCTCCGATGGGGACAGGGCTACGAGCAGTACTTC.

The V gene is TRBV18, the J gene TRBJ2-7; D ambiguous. Trimming shortened V by 2 bases and J by 9 bases, and 14 bases separated the two germline ends. The CDR3 totals 13 residues. Germline V gene lookup returns CDR1 KGHSH and CDR2 LQKENI. The CDR3 sequence: CASSPSDSRWQYF. The CDR3 DNA sequence: TGTGCCAGCTCACCATCTGATTCTCGGTGGCAGTACTTC.

V gene TRBV11-3 combines with J gene TRBJ1-5; the D gene is possibly TRBD1 (5 bases). Germline V gene data show CDR1 as SGHNT and CDR2 as YENEEA. This CDR3 is 18 amino acids long. V was clipped by 1 base and J by 4 bases, with 20 bases between them. The CDR3 spells CASSLVVAGPCENQPQHF. CDR3 bases: TGTGCCAGCAGCTTAGTTGTGGCAGGGCCCTGCGAAAATCAGCCCCAGCATTTT.

The rearrangement uses TRBV2 and TRBJ1-4; 8 bases align to TRBD1. Trimming took 5 bases from V and 0 from J; bases not matched to a gene: 11. The CDR3 covers 18 residues. The germline V gene has CDR1 SNHLY and CDR2 FYNNEI. CDR3 in DNA: TGTGCCAGCAGTTCCTCGACAGGGGCCTTACCAACTAATGAAAAACTGTTTTTT. It specifies CASSSSTGALPTNEKLFF.

This clone showed up just once. V is TRBV4-1 and J is TRBJ2-1, with a possible D match to TRBD2 (6 bases). The CDR3 totals 17 residues. Germline V lookup: CDR1 MGHRA, CDR2 YSYEKL. The V gene lost 4 bases and the J gene lost 0 bases, with 16 bases spanning the gap. The CDR3 is CASSLATGGSSYNEQFF. CDR3 nucleotides: TGCGCCAGCAGCCTCGCGACTGGGGGGAGCTCCTACAATGAGCAGTTCTTC.

V is TRBV7-3 and J is TRBJ2-2; a weak D match, TRBD2 (6 bases). CDR1 SGHTA and CDR2 FQGTGA come from the germline V gene. This CDR3 has 15 amino acids. V lost 2 bases, J lost 6 bases, and 13 bases lay in between. The CDR3 loop is CASSLQSTGAGELFF. DNA for the CDR3: TGTGCCAGCAGCTTACAGTCCACGGGGGCCGGGGAGCTGTTTTTT.

This chain uses TRBV25-1 with TRBJ2-7, with D maybe TRBD2 (5 bases). Germline CDR1 reads MGHDK; CDR2 reads SYGVNS. V was cut by 3 bases and J by 0 bases, with 9 bases left in between. This CDR3 has 14 residues. CDR3 nucleotide sequence: TGTGCCAGCAGTGACGCGCGGGTCTCCTACGAGCAGTACGTC. This gives the protein CASSDARVSYEQYV.

The chain carries TRBV7-9 and TRBJ1-6, with D unclear. The CDR3 extends over 14 amino acids. V gave up 5 bases and J gave up 5 bases, with 10 bases separating them. Germline CDR1 and CDR2: SEHNR and FQNEAQ (reference sequence). The CDR3 DNA follows: TGTGCCAGCAGCCAACTGGGAGATAATTCACCCCTCCACTTT. Its translation: CASSQLGDNSPLHF.

This chain joins TRBV5-1 and TRBJ2-7; D possibly matches TRBD1 or TRBD2 (5 bases each). Germline V lookup: CDR1 SGHRS, CDR2 YFSETQ. Trimming shortened V by 4 bases and J by 0 bases, and 17 bases separated the two germline ends. This CDR3 contains 16 residues. This CDR3 reads CASSPGQLTSSYEQYF. The CDR3, as DNA: TGCGCCAGCAGCCCGGGGCAGCTAACCAGCTCCTACGAGCAGTACTTC.

This clone was found once. The chain combines TRBV7-9 with TRBJ1-5; D is unclear. The germline V gene has CDR1 SEHNR and CDR2 FQNEAQ (reference sequence). The CDR3 is 12 amino acids. V dropped 4 bases and J dropped 5 bases, with 6 bases sitting between them. This CDR3 is CASSSTDQPQHF. The CDR3 bases are TGTGCCAGCAGCTCGACCGATCAGCCCCAGCATTTT.

This chain joins TRBV12-3 or TRBV12-4 and TRBJ1-2; D unclear. Trimming cost V 0 bases and J 7 bases, with 6 bases left between them. The CDR3 is 12 residues long. CDR3 protein: CASSLAGSGYTF. The CDR3 DNA sequence: TGTGCCAGCAGTTTAGCGGGGTCTGGCTACACCTTC.

Only a few counts were recorded for this clone. V and J are TRBV2 and TRBJ2-6; D is unclear. The germline V gene has CDR1 SNHLY and CDR2 FYNNEI. CDR3 length equals 14 residues. V was trimmed by 6 bases and J by 3 bases, leaving 9 bases between them. In nucleotides, the CDR3 is TGTGCCAGCAGCCCCGAAAGTGGGGCCAACGTCCTGACTTTC. It specifies CASSPESGANVLTF.

The chain couples TRBV7-9 to TRBJ2-6, with 7 positions matching TRBD1. The V gene's germline CDR1 is SEHNR and CDR2 FQNEAQ (reference sequence). V lost 4 bases, J lost 1 base, and 13 bases stayed unmatched. CDR3 size: 19 residues. The DNA for the CDR3 is TGTGCCAGCAGCTCAAAGGGACAGAATGAGGTGTCTGGGGCCAACGTCCTGACTTTC. Amino acids: CASSSKGQNEVSGANVLTF.

The chain combines TRBV6-1 with TRBJ1-6, with D hard to call. Germline values: CDR1 MNHNS, CDR2 SASEGT. The length of the CDR3 is 15 residues. Deletions cut 1 base from V and 10 bases from J, with 14 bases between. CDR3 DNA: TGTGCCAGCAGTGAAGGCGGGGTGTTTAGGTCACCCCTCCACTTT. Protein product: CASSEGGVFRSPLHF.

The chain couples TRBV7-3 to TRBJ2-1; D not resolved. Trimming removed 3 bases from V and 4 bases from J, with 16 bases in between. The CDR3 has 16 residues. Germline loops: CDR1 SGHTA, CDR2 FQGTGA. CDR3 DNA: TGTGCCAGCAGCTTGGAGACGGCTCATGGATACAATGAGCAGTTCTTC. This gives the protein CASSLETAHGYNEQFF.